Described below is a single T cell receptor beta chain sequence and its context. Its antigen is unknown. The entry originates in a study of chemoradiotherapy in HPV16-positive cancers. Study results and limitations: Candidate HPV-specific clones and E7-related TCR motifs grew in tumor during treatment.

The CDR3 has 11 amino acids. The V end was cut by 7 bases, the J end by 5 bases, with 8 bases between. Germline values: CDR1 DFQATT, CDR2 SNEGSKA (reference sequence). Repeated repertoire sampling spanned the course of chemoradiotherapy. Assay used: immunoSEQ multiplex PCR; TCRdb lists only in-frame clones, some missing. Altogether around 53,000 clones are present, about nine tenths being singletons, with the ten largest covering less than 3.5%. This clonotype was sampled from a human donor with HPV-associated anogenital cancer. The chain combines TRBV20-1 with TRBJ1-4, with D possibly being TRBD1 (6 bases). Sequenced material: blood, taken from a patient who underwent chemoradiotherapy. The CDR3: CSGQVNEKLFF. CDR3 nucleotides: TGCAGTGGACAGGTGAATGAAAAACTGTTTTTT.